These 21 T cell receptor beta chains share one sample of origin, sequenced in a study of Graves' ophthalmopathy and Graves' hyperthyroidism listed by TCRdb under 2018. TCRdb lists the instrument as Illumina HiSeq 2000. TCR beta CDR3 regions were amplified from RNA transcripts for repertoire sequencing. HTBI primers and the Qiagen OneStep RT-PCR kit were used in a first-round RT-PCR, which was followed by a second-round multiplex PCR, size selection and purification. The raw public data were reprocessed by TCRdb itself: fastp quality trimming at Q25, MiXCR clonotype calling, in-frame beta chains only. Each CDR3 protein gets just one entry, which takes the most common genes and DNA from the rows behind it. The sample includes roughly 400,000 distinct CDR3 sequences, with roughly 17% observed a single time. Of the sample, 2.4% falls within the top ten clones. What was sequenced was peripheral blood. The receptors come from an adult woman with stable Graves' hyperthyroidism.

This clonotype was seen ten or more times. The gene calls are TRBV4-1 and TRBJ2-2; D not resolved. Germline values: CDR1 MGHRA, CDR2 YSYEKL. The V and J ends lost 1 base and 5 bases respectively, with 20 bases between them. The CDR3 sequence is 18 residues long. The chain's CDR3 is CASSQVLTSWVWTGELFF. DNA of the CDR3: TGCGCCAGCAGCCAAGTATTAACCTCCTGGGTGTGGACCGGGGAGCTGTTTTTT.

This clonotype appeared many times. The CDR3, as DNA: TGTGCCAGCGGAACTAGCGGGAGTAACAACGAGCAGTACTTC. Translated: CASGTSGSNNEQYF. The V call is TRBV28, the J call TRBJ2-7; 11 bases are a match to TRBD2. Germline V lookup: CDR1 MDHEN, CDR2 SYDVKM. The CDR3 covers 14 residues. V lost 8 bases and J lost 5; bases outside the gene matches: 8.

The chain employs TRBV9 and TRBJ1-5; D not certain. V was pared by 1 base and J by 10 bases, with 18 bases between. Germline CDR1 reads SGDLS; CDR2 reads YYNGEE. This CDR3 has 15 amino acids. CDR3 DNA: TGTGCCAGCAGCGTAACCCAAAATGCGAAAGAACCCCAGCATTTT. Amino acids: CASSVTQNAKEPQHF.

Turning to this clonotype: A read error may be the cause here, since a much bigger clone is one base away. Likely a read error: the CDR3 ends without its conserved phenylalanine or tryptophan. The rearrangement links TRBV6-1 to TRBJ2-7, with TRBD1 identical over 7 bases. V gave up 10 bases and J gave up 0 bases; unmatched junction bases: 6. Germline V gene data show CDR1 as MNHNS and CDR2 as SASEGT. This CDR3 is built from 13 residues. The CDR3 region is CATGDSSSYEQYL. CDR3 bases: TGTGCCACCGGGGACAGTAGCTCCTACGAGCAGTACCTC.

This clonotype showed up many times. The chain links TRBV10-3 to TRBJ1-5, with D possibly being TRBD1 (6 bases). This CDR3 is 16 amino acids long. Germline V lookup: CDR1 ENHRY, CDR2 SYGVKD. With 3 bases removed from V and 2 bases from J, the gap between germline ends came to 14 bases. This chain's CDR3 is CAISDSTGYGNQPQHF. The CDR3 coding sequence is TGTGCCATCAGTGATTCAACAGGGTACGGCAATCAGCCCCAGCATTTT.

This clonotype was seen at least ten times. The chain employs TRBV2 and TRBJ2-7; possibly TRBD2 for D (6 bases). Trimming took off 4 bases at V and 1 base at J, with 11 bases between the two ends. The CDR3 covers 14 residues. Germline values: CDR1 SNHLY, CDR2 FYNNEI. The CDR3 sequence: CASSALAYSYEQYF. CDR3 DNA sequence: TGTGCCAGCAGTGCGCTAGCGTATTCCTACGAGCAGTACTTC.

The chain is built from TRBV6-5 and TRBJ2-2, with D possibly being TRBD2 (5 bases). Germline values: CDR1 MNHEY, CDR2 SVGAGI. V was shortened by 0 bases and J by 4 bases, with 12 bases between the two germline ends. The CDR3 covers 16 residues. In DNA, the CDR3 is TGTGCCAGCAGTTACTCGGGAAGGGCGGGCACCGGGGAGCTGTTTTTT. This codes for CASSYSGRAGTGELFF.

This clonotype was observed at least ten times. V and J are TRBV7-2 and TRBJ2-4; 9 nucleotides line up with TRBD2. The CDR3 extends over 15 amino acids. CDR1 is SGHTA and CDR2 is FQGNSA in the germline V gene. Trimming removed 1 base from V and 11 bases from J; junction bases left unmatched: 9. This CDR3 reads CASSLDLSGSNVQYF. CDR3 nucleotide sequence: TGTGCCAGCAGCTTAGACCTTAGCGGGAGTAACGTTCAGTACTTC.

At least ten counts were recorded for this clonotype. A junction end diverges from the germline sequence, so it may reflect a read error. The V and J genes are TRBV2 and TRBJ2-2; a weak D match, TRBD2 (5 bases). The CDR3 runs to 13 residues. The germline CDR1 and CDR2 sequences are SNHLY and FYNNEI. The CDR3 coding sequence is TGTGCCAGCGGATCGACAATTTCCGGGGAGCCGTTTTTT. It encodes CASGSTISGEPFF.

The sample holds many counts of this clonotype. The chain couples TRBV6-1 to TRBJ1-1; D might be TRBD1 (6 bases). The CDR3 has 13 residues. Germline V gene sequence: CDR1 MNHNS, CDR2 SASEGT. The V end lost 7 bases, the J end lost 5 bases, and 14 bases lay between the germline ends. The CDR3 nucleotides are TGTGCCAGCAAACAGGGCCAGTGGACTGAAGCTTTCTTT. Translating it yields CASKQGQWTEAFF.

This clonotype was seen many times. The CDR3 coding sequence is TGTGCCAGCAGTTACTCGTTTTCCTGGGACAGGGCTGGGGCCAACGTCCTGACTTTC. Translated, it gives CASSYSFSWDRAGANVLTF. The chain has TRBV6-2 or TRBV6-3 and TRBJ2-6; 9 positions agree with TRBD1. CDR3 length: 19 amino acids. Germline V gene lookup returns CDR1 MNHEY and CDR2 SVGEGT. V lost 0 bases to trimming and J lost 2 bases; unmatched junction nucleotides: 8.

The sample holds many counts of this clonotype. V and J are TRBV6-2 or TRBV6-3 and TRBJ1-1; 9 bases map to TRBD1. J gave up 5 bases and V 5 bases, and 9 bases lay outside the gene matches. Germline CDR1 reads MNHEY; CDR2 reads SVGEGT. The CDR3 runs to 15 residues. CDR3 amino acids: CASSQRWDRVTEAFF. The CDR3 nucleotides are TGTGCCAGCAGTCAACGCTGGGACAGGGTTACTGAAGCTTTCTTT.

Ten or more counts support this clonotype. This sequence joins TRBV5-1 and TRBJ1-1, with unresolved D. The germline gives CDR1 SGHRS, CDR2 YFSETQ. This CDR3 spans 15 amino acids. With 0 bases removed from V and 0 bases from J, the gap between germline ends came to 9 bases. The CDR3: CASSLGPEMNTEAFF. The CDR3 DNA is TGCGCCAGCAGCTTGGGCCCAGAGATGAACACTGAAGCTTTCTTT.

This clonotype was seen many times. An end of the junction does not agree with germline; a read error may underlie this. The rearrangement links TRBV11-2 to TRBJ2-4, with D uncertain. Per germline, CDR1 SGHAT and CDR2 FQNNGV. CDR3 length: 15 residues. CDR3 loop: CASSPLGIAKNIKYF. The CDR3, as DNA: TGTGCCAGCAGCCCGTTGGGAATTGCCAAAAACATTAAGTACTTC.

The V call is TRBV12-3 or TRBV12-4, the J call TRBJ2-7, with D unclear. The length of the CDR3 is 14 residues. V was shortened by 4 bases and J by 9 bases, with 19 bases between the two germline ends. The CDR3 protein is CASSYRRTDLGQYF. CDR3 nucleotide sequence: TGTGCCAGCAGTTATAGAAGGACCGACCTAGGGCAGTACTTC.

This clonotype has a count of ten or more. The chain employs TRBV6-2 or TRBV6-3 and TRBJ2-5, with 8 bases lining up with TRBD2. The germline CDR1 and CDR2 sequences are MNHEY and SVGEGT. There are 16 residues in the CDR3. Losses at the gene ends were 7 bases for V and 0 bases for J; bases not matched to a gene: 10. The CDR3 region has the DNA TGTGCCAGCATCCTATGGAGCGGGAGAGACCAAGAGACCCAGTACTTC. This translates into CASILWSGRDQETQYF.

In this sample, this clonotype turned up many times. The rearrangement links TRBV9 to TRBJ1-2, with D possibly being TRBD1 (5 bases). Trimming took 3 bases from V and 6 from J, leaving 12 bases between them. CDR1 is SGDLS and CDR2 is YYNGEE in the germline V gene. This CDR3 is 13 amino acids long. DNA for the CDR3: TGTGCCAGCAGCGAGGACACACAGGATGGCTACACCTTC. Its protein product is CASSEDTQDGYTF.

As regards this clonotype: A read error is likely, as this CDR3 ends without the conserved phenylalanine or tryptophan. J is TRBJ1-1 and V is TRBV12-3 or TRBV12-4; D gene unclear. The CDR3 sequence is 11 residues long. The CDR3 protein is CASNRGSEAFY. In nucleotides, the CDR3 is TGTGCGAGCAATCGTGGCTCTGAAGCTTTCTAT.

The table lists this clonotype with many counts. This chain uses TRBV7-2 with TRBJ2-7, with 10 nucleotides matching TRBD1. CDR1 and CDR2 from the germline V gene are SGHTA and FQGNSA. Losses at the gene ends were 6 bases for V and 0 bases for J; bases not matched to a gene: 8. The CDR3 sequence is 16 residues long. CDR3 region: CASSYAGTGVSYEQYF. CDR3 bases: TGTGCCAGCAGTTACGCCGGGACAGGGGTCTCCTACGAGCAGTACTTC.

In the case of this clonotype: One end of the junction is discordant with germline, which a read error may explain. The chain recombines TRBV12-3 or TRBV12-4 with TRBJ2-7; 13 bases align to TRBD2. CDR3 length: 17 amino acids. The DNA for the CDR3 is TGTGCCAGCAGTTCCGGGACTAGCGGGACTGTCGTCAACGATCAGTACTTC. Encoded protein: CASSSGTSGTVVNDQYF.

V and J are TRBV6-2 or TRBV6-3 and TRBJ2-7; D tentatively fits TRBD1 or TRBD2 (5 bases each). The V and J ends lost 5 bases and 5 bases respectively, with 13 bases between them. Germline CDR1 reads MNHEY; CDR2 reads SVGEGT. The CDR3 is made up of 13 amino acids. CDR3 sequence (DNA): TGTGCCAGCAGTCGAGGGGAATCCCACGAGCAGTACTTC. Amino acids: CASSRGESHEQYF.